One and the same sample provided the 27 T cell receptor beta chains below, sequenced in a study of T-cell reconstitution after alpha-beta-depleted transplantation in children. TCRbeta library preparation incorporated unique molecular identifiers. One entry per CDR3 protein, called by TCRdb with MiXCR from the PCR reads. This repertoire shows about 110,000 distinct CDR3 sequences, 5.5% to 6.5% found once; its top ten account for approximately 25%. Sequencing used PBMCs, mostly from graft donor cells, obtained 360 days after TCRalphabeta/CD19-depleted stem cell transplant. These receptors came from a male patient between 2 and 10 years old who had a stem cell transplant for acute lymphoblastic leukemia, so the T cells may come from the graft donor.

There are many counts of this clonotype. V is TRBV20-1 and J is TRBJ1-2; weak D call: TRBD1 (5 bases). This CDR3 is built from 14 residues. Germline V lookup: CDR1 DFQATT, CDR2 SNEGSKA (reference sequence). V shed 1 base and J shed 5 bases, with 14 bases lying between them. The CDR3 loop reads CSARVGRGSYGYTF. The CDR3 region has the DNA TGCAGTGCTAGAGTGGGGAGGGGATCTTATGGCTACACCTTC.

This clonotype was detected ten times or more. The CDR3 DNA follows: TGCAGCGTTGACCTAGCGGGAAACGAGCAGTACTTC. Protein product: CSVDLAGNEQYF. The chain carries TRBV29-1 and TRBJ2-7; 9 nucleotides match TRBD2. From germline, CDR1 is SQVTM and CDR2 ANQGSEA. V lost 3 bases to trimming and J lost 5 bases; unmatched junction nucleotides: 2. The CDR3 sequence is 12 residues long.

This clonotype was found a few times. The chain combines TRBV6-2 or TRBV6-3 with TRBJ2-7; D is unclear. The CDR3 totals 16 residues. V lost 0 bases and J lost 6, with 18 bases in between. The germline CDR1 and CDR2 sequences are MNHEY and SVGEGT. This CDR3 is CASSYSRESVLSEQYF. The DNA for the CDR3 is TGTGCCAGCAGTTACTCGAGAGAGTCGGTTCTATCCGAGCAGTACTTC.

This CDR3 reads CASTLSRRGADEQFF. In DNA form, the CDR3 reads TGTGCCAGCACCTTGAGCAGGAGAGGGGCCGATGAGCAGTTCTTC. The chain carries TRBV27 and TRBJ2-1; D may be TRBD1 or TRBD2 (5 bases each). Germline V gives CDR1 MNHEY, CDR2 SMNVEV (reference sequence). V was pared by 7 bases and J by 8 bases, with 21 bases between. The CDR3 loop spans 15 amino acids.

This clonotype was recorded many times. CDR3 sequence (DNA): TGTGCCAGCAGTTACCGGGACAGAAGGATGGAGACCCAGTACTTC. This codes for CASSYRDRRMETQYF. The chain employs TRBV9 and TRBJ2-5; 7 bases fit TRBD1. Trimming took 5 bases from V and 5 from J; bases not matched to a gene: 12. The CDR3 has 15 residues. Per germline, CDR1 SGDLS and CDR2 YYNGEE.

In this sample, this clonotype turned up many times. V usage is TRBV5-1 and J usage is TRBJ2-5; weak D call: TRBD1 (5 bases). Between the trimmed V and J ends, which lost 2 bases and 9 bases, there was a span of 8 bases. This CDR3 comprises 11 residues. Germline V CDR1 and CDR2: SGHRS, YFSETQ. CDR3 region: CASSLPGPQYF. CDR3 nucleotide sequence: TGCGCCAGCAGCTTACCAGGGCCCCAGTACTTC.

The rearrangement links TRBV27 to TRBJ2-3; 10 positions match TRBD2. The CDR3 consists of 16 residues. Germline CDR1 reads MNHEY; CDR2 reads SMNVEV (reference sequence). Germline trimming cut 4 bases from V and 1 base from J; bases unmatched to any gene: 5. The CDR3 bases are TGTGCCAGCAGTTCCCCGGGGACTAGCGGCACAGATACGCAGTATTTT. This encodes CASSSPGTSGTDTQYF.

This clonotype occurred many times. The rearrangement joins TRBV9 to TRBJ2-3; 11 nucleotides agree with TRBD1. Germline V gene sequence: CDR1 SGDLS, CDR2 YYNGEE. The CDR3 is 15 amino acids. After removal of 3 bases from V and 1 base from J, the junction contained 1 base not matched to a gene. For the CDR3, the DNA is TGTGCCAGCAGCGAGGGACAGGGGGGCACAGATACGCAGTATTTT. Its protein product is CASSEGQGGTDTQYF.

The chain has TRBV19 and TRBJ1-5, with 10 bases fitting TRBD1. The trim removed 6 bases at V and 4 bases at J, leaving 0 bases unmatched. CDR1 LNHDA and CDR2 SQIVND come from the germline V gene (reference sequence). This CDR3 region has 13 residues. CDR3 protein: CASRGQGNQPQHF. CDR3 DNA: TGTGCCAGTAGGGGACAGGGGAATCAGCCCCAGCATTTT. The full variable domain, completed using reference TRBV19 and TRBJ1-5, is DGGITQSPKYLFRKEGQNVTLSCEQNLNHDAMYWYRQDPGQGLRLIYYSQIVNDFQKGDIAEGYSVSREKKESFPLTVTSAQKNPTAFYLCASRGQGNQPQHFGDGTRLSIL.

The chain recombines TRBV6-4 with TRBJ2-7, with 12 nucleotides matching TRBD2. CDR3 length equals 19 residues. The germline V gene encodes CDR1 MRHNA and CDR2 SNTAGT. V lost 5 bases, J lost 0 bases, and 14 bases stayed unmatched. The CDR3 nucleotides are TGTGCCAGCAGTACCCCATCACTAGCGGGAGGCCCCAGCTCCTACGAGCAGTACTTC. It specifies CASSTPSLAGGPSSYEQYF.

This clonotype was detected many times. This chain's CDR3 is CATSWAGKKDTQYF. CDR3 bases: TGTGCCACCAGTTGGGCAGGGAAGAAGGATACGCAGTATTTT. The chain employs TRBV24-1 and TRBJ2-3; perhaps TRBD1 as D (5 bases). The germline V gene has CDR1 KGHDR and CDR2 SFDVKD. Trimming stripped 6 bases from V and 6 bases from J, with 15 bases between. This CDR3 has 14 amino acids.

This clonotype was counted at least ten times. This chain joins TRBV9 and TRBJ1-1; D uncertain. CDR1 is SGDLS, CDR2 YYNGEE, per germline. V lost 6 bases and J lost 0, with 12 bases in between. This CDR3 has 14 amino acids. For the CDR3, the DNA is TGTGCCAGCAACCCGACGCCGATGAACACTGAAGCTTTCTTT. Protein sequence: CASNPTPMNTEAFF.

In this sample, this clonotype turned up many times. The V gene is TRBV12-3 or TRBV12-4, the J gene TRBJ2-7; TRBD1 agrees at 8 bases. This CDR3 spans 14 amino acids. Trimming took 3 bases from V and 5 from J; bases not matched to a gene: 6. CDR3 amino acids: CASSFTGQVNEQYF. For the CDR3, the DNA is TGTGCCAGCAGTTTTACGGGACAGGTAAACGAGCAGTACTTC.

Turning to this clonotype: A single base separates this from a much larger clone, so it may be a read error. The chain recombines TRBV20-1 with TRBJ2-4, with a possible D match to TRBD2 (6 bases). CDR3 length: 14 residues. CDR1 is DFQATT and CDR2 is SNEGSKA in the germline V gene (reference sequence). The CDR3 bases are TGCAGTGCTGCCGGGACTTCAGCCAAAAACATTGAGTACTTC. This translates into CSAAGTSAKNIEYF.

This clonotype occurred many times. DNA for the CDR3: TGTGCCAGCTCTCGGAGGGGAGCGAGCTACGAGCAGTACTTC. Translating it yields CASSRRGASYEQYF. The chain employs TRBV6-1 and TRBJ2-7; D is possibly TRBD2 (6 bases). The germline gives CDR1 MNHNS, CDR2 SASEGT. This CDR3 is built from 14 residues. The V end lost 8 bases, the J end lost 3 bases, and 17 bases lay between the germline ends.

Ten or more counts support this clonotype. The CDR3: CASSPGTSNSGQFF. DNA of the CDR3: TGTGCCAGCAGCCCCGGGACTAGCAACTCTGGACAGTTCTTC. This chain connects TRBV12-3 or TRBV12-4 to TRBJ2-1, with TRBD2 matching 9 bases. The CDR3 is 14 residues long. V lost 6 bases, J lost 13 bases, and 13 bases stayed unmatched.

This clonotype was detected many times. This sequence joins TRBV7-9 and TRBJ2-1; D possibly corresponds to TRBD2 (5 bases). Germline V gene data show CDR1 as SEHNR and CDR2 as FQNEAQ (reference sequence). The CDR3 runs 14 residues. Between the trimmed V and J ends, which lost 1 base and 6 bases, there was a span of 10 bases. CDR3 amino acids: CASSLEGSVNEQFF. CDR3 nucleotides: TGTGCCAGCAGCTTAGAAGGTAGCGTCAATGAGCAGTTCTTC.

V is TRBV4-1 and J is TRBJ2-1; no definite D call. Trimming left V 0 bases short and J 6 bases short, with 9 bases between. CDR3 length equals 14 residues. Germline V CDR1 and CDR2: MGHRA, YSYEKL. CDR3 DNA sequence: TGCGCCAGCAGCCAAGAACCCCTGGGCAATGAGCAGTTCTTC. Residues: CASSQEPLGNEQFF.

This clonotype was seen ten or more times. J is TRBJ1-4 and V is TRBV4-3; 7 bases agree with TRBD1. Losses at the gene ends were 5 bases for V and 8 bases for J; bases not matched to a gene: 8. Germline CDR1 is LGHNA and CDR2 is YSLEER. The CDR3 covers 14 residues. The CDR3 DNA follows: TGCGCCAGCAGCACCCGACAGGGTGGAGAAAAACTGTTTTTT. It encodes CASSTRQGGEKLFF.

This clonotype was observed at least ten times. The rearrangement links TRBV12-3 or TRBV12-4 to TRBJ1-1; 10 nucleotides match TRBD1. This CDR3 has 14 residues. J was trimmed by 8 bases and V by 8 bases; bases with no gene match: 11. The CDR3 sequence: CASFPGTGAVEAFF. The CDR3 coding sequence is TGTGCCAGCTTTCCCGGGACAGGGGCTGTCGAAGCTTTCTTT.

This clonotype was observed at least ten times. The genes are TRBV7-2 and TRBJ2-7, with a tentative D call TRBD2 (5 bases). CDR3 length: 12 amino acids. Germline CDR1 reads SGHTA; CDR2 reads FQGNSA. Trimming cost V 5 bases and J 4 bases, with 9 bases left between them. The CDR3 nucleotides read TGTGCCAGCAGCCGTCTAGCATACGAGCAGTACTTC. Translated: CASSRLAYEQYF.

This clonotype was recorded at least ten times. The chain combines TRBV29-1 with TRBJ2-7; the D is unclear. The CDR3 is made up of 13 amino acids. In germline, CDR1 is SQVTM, CDR2 ANQGSEA. V was shortened by 7 bases and J by 4 bases, with 17 bases between the two germline ends. The CDR3 DNA reads TGCAGCGCCGTGGGGTCCTACCTTTACGAGCAGTACTTC. Its protein product is CSAVGSYLYEQYF.

This clonotype was recorded many times. The chain uses TRBV6-1 and TRBJ2-5; 7 positions agree with TRBD1. The V and J ends lost 4 bases and 0 bases, in that order; junction bases with no gene match: 2. CDR3 length: 14 amino acids. Germline V gene data show CDR1 as MNHNS and CDR2 as SASEGT. The CDR3 DNA sequence: TGTGCCAGCAGTGCAGACAGGGACCAAGAGACCCAGTACTTC. It encodes CASSADRDQETQYF.

The sample holds many counts of this clonotype. The CDR3 reads CASSLVSGWYNEQFF. The CDR3 nucleotides read TGTGCCAGCAGTTTGGTAAGCGGGTGGTACAATGAGCAGTTCTTC. V is TRBV12-3 or TRBV12-4 and J is TRBJ2-1; tentatively, D is TRBD2 (6 bases). This CDR3 is built from 15 residues. The germline V and J ends were trimmed by 3 bases and 4 bases, with 13 bases remaining between them.

This chain connects TRBV7-7 to TRBJ1-2; 9 positions match TRBD1. V shed 5 bases, J shed 2 bases, and the junction held 6 bases outside the gene matches. Looked up from germline, CDR1 is SSHAT and CDR2 is FNYEAQ (reference sequence). The CDR3 is made up of 15 amino acids. The CDR3 region has the DNA TGTGCCAGCAGCCCCAGACAGGGGGACAACTATGGCTACACCTTC. Translating gives CASSPRQGDNYGYTF.

This clonotype was found many times. This rearrangement joins TRBV9 to TRBJ2-2; tentative D call: TRBD2 (5 bases). V lost 3 bases, J lost 8 bases, and 14 bases lay in between. CDR3 length equals 14 residues. Germline V gene lookup returns CDR1 SGDLS and CDR2 YYNGEE. CDR3: CASSGHGAGGELFF. As DNA, the CDR3 is TGTGCCAGCAGCGGACATGGCGCGGGTGGGGAGCTGTTTTTT.

This clonotype was found many times. The CDR3 is CASSTQGVRGYTF. The CDR3 bases are TGTGCCAGCAGTACCCAGGGGGTCCGTGGCTACACCTTC. This chain joins TRBV12-3 or TRBV12-4 and TRBJ1-2, with 7 bases identical to TRBD1. The CDR3 spans 13 residues. The trim removed 5 bases at V and 7 bases at J, leaving 7 bases unmatched.